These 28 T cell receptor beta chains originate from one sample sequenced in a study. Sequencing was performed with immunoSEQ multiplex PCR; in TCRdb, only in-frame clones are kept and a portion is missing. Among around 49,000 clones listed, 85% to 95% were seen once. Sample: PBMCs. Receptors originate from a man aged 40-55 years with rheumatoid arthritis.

The CDR3 DNA reads TGTGCCAGCAGTGTACAGGGAGTTTACACCGGGGAGCTGTTTTTT. Amino acid sequence: CASSVQGVYTGELFF. This sequence joins TRBV28 and TRBJ2-2; TRBD1 might be the D (6 bases). Germline V gene sequence: CDR1 MDHEN, CDR2 SYDVKM. The ends were cut back, 5 bases at V and 3 bases at J, with 13 bases in the middle. This CDR3 spans 15 amino acids.

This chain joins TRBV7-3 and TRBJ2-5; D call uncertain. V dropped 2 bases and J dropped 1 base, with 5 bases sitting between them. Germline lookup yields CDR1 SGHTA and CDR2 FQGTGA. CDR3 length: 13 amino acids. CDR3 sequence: CASSLWAQETQYF. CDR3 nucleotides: TGTGCCAGCAGCTTATGGGCCCAAGAGACCCAGTACTTC.

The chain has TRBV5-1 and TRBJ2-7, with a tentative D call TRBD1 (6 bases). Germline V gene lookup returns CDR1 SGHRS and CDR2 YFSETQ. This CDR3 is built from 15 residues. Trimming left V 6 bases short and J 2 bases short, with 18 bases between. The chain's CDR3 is CASTTGHGTAYEQYF. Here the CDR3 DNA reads TGCGCCAGCACCACGGGACATGGAACTGCCTACGAGCAGTACTTC.

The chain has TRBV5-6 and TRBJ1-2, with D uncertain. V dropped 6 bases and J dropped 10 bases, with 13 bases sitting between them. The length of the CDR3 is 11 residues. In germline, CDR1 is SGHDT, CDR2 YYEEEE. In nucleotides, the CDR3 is TGTGCCAGCACGAGGGCCGGGGTCTACACCTTC. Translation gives CASTRAGVYTF.

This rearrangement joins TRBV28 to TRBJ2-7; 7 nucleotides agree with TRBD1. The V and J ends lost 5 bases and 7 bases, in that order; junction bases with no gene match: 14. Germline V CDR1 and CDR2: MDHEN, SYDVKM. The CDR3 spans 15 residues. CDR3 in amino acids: CASSLGTATQREQYF. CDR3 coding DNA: TGTGCCAGCAGTCTCGGGACAGCGACCCAAAGAGAGCAGTACTTC. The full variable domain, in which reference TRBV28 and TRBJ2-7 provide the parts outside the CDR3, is DVKVTQSSRYLVKRTGEKVFLECVQDMDHENMFWYRQDPGLGLRLIYFSYDVKMKEKGDIPEGYSVSREKKERFSLILESASTNQTSMYLCASSLGTATQREQYFGPGTRLTVT.

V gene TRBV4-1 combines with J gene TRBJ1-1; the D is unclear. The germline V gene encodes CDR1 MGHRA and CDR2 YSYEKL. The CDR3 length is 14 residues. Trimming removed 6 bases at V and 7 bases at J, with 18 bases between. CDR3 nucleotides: TGCGCCAGCAGACTACTCGCGGGATGGGGTGAAGCTTTCTTT. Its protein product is CASRLLAGWGEAFF.

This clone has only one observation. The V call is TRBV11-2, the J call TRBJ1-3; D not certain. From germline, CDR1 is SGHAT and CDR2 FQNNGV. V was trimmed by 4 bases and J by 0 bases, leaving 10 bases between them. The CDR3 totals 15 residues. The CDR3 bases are TGTGCCAGCAGCTACGACGGAGCCTCTGGAAACACCATATATTTT. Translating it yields CASSYDGASGNTIYF.

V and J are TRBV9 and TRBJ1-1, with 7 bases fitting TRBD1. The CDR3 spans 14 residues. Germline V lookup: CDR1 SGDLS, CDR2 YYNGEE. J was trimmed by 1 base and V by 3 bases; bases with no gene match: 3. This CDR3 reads CASSAGQSNTEAFF. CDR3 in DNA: TGTGCCAGCAGCGCGGGACAGTCGAACACTGAAGCTTTCTTT. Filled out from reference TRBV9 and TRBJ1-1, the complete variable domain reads DSGVTQTPKHLITATGQRVTLRCSPRSGDLSVYWYQQSLDQGLQFLIQYYNGEERAKGNILERFSAQQFPDLHSELNLSSLELGDSALYFCASSAGQSNTEAFFGQGTRLTVV.

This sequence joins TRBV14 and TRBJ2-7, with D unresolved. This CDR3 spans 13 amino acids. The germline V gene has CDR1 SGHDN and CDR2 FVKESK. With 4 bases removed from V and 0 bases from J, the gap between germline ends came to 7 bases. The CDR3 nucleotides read TGTGCCAGCAGCCCCTCGTTCTCCTACGAGCAGTACTTC. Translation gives CASSPSFSYEQYF.

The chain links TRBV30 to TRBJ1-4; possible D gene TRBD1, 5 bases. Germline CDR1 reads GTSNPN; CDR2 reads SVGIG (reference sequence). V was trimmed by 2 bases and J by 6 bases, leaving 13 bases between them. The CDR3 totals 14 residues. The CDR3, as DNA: TGTGCCTGGAGTAGCGGGGCGGGCGATGAAAAACTGTTTTTT. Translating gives CAWSSGAGDEKLFF.

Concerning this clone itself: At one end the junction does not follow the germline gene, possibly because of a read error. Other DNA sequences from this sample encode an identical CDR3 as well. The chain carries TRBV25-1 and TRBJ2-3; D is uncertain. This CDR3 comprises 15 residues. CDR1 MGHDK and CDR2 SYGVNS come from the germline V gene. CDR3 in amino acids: CASSPLRASTDTQYF. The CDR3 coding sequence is TGTGCCAGCAGTCCCCTCCGCGCAAGCACAGATACGCAATATTTT. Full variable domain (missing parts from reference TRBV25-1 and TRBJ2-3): EADIYQTPRYLVIGTGKKITLECSQTMGHDKMYWYQQDPGMELHLIHYSYGVNSTEKGDLSSESTVSRIRTEHFPLTLESARPSHTSQYLCASSPLRASTDTQYFGPGTRLTVL.

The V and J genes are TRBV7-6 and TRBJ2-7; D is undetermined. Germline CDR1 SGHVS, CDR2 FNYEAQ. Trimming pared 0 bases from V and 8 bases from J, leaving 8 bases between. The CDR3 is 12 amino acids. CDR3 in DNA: TGTGCCAGCAGCTTAGCGTTCGATCAGCAGTACTTC. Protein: CASSLAFDQQYF.

The CDR3 spells CASSDPTNEKLFF. CDR3 nucleotide sequence: TGTGCCAGTAGTGATCCAACTAATGAAAAACTGTTTTTT. The V and J genes are TRBV19 and TRBJ1-4; D is ambiguous. Germline lookup yields CDR1 LNHDA and CDR2 SQIVND (reference sequence). This CDR3 has 13 residues. V lost 5 bases and J 0 bases, leaving 4 bases between the germline ends.

CDR3 in DNA: TGTGCCAGCAGCAAAGGAGGGGGGGCCGCCTGGGGTGAGACCCAGTACTTC. This encodes CASSKGGGAAWGETQYF. The chain joins TRBV21-1 to TRBJ2-5; TRBD2 is taken as the D call from the table, unchecked against the DNA. TRBV21-1 constitutes a pseudogene. The CDR3 has 17 amino acids.

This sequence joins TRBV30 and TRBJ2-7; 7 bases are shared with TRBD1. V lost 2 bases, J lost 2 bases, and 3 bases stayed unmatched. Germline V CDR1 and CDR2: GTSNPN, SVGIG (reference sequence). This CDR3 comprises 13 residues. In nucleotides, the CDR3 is TGTGCCTGGAGTTCGCAGGGGGCCTACGAGCAGTACTTC. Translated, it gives CAWSSQGAYEQYF.

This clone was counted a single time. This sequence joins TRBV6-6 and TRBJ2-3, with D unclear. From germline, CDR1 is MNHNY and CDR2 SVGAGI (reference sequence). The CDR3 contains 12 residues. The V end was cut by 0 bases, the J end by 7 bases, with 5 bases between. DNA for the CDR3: TGTGCCAGCAGTTACTCGTTGTATACGCAGTATTTT. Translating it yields CASSYSLYTQYF.

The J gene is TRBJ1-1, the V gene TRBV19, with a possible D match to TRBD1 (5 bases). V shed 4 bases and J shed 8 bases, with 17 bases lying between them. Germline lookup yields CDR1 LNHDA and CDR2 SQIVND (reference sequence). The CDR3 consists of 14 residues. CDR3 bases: TGTGCCAGTAGTACTGCCTGGGGCGAGGGAGAAGCTTTCTTT. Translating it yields CASSTAWGEGEAFF.

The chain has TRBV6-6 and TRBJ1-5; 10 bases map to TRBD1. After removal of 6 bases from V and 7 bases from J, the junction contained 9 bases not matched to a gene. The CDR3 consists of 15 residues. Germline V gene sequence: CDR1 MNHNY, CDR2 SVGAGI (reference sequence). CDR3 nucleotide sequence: TGTGCCAGCAGATACAGACAGGGGGCAGGGCAGCCCCAGCATTTT. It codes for CASRYRQGAGQPQHF.

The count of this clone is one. DNA of the CDR3: TGTGCCAGCAGTAGAGATTCGCTCCTCGTCTCCTACGAGCAGTACTTC. Its translation: CASSRDSLLVSYEQYF. J is TRBJ2-7 and V is TRBV27; D is ambiguous. This CDR3 has 16 residues. The V end was cut by 5 bases, the J end by 0 bases, with 17 bases between. Looked up from germline, CDR1 is MNHEY and CDR2 is SMNVEV (reference sequence).

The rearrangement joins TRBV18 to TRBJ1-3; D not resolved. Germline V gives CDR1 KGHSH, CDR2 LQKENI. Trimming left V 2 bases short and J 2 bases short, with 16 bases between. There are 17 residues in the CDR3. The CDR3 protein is CASSPELGYSAGNTIYF. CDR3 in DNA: TGTGCCAGCTCACCAGAATTGGGATACAGCGCTGGAAACACCATATATTTT.

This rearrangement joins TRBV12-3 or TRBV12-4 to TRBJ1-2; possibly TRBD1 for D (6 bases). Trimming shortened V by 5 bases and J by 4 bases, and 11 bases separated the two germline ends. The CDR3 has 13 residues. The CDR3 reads CASSPAGVYGYTF. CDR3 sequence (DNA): TGTGCCAGCAGTCCAGCAGGGGTCTATGGCTACACCTTC.

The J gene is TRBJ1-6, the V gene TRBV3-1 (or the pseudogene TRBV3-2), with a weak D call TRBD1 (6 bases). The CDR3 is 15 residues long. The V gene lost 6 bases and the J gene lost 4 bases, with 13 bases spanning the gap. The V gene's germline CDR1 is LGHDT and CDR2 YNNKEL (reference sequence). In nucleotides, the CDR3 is TGTGCCAGCAGTCTCGGACAGACTTATAATTCACCCCTCCACTTT. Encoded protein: CASSLGQTYNSPLHF.

CDR3 amino acids: CASSGGSQSYEQYF. CDR3 DNA sequence: TGCGCCAGCAGTGGGGGGTCCCAGTCCTACGAGCAGTACTTC. The V call is TRBV5-1, the J call TRBJ2-7; possibly TRBD2 for D (6 bases). This CDR3 is 14 amino acids long. Trimming stripped 5 bases from V and 1 base from J, with 13 bases between. In germline, CDR1 is SGHRS, CDR2 YFSETQ.

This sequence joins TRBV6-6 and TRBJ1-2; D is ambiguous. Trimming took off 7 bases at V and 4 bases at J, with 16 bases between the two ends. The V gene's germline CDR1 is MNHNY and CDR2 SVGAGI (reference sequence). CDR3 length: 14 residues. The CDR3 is CASTYEGLGYGYTF. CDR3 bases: TGTGCCAGCACCTATGAGGGTCTTGGCTATGGCTACACCTTC.

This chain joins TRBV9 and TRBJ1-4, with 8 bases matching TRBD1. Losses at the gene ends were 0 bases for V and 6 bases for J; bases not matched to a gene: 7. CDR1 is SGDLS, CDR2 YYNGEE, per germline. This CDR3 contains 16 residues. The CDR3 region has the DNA TGTGCCAGCAGCGTAGGACCTCAGGGGGCCGATGAAAAACTGTTTTTT. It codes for CASSVGPQGADEKLFF.

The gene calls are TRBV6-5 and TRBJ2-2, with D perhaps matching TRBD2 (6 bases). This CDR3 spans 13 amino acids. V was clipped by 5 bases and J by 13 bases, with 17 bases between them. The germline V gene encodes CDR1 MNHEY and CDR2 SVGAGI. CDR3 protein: CASSRLGTAWLFF. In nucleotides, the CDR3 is TGTGCCAGCAGTCGACTTGGGACTGCGTGGCTGTTTTTT.

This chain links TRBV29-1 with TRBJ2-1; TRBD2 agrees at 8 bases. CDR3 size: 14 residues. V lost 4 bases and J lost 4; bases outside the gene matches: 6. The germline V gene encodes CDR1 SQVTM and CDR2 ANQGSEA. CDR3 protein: CSVVSLAEYNEQFF. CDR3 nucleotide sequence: TGCAGCGTTGTGTCACTAGCGGAATACAATGAGCAGTTCTTC.

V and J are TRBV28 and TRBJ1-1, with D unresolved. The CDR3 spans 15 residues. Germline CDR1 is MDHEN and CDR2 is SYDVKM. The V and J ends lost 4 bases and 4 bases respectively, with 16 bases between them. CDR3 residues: CASSSASVATTEAFF. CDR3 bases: TGTGCCAGCAGTTCCGCGTCGGTGGCCACCACTGAAGCTTTCTTT.